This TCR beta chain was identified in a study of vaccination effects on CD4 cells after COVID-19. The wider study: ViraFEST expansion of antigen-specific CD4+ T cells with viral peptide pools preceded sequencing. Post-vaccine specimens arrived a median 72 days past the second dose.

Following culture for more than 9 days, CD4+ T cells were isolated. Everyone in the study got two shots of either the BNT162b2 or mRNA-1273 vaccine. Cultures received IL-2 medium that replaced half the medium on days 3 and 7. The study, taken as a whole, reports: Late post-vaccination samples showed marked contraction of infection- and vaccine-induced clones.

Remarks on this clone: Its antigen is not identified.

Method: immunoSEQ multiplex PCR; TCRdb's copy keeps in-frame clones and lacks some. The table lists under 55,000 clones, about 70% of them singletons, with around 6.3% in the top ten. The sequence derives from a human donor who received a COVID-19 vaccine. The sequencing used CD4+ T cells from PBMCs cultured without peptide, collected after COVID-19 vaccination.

CDR3 amino acids: CASQIHSTDTQYF. CDR3 in DNA: TGTGCGTCTCAGATCCATAGCACAGATACGCAGTATTTT. The chain carries TRBV3-1 (or the pseudogene TRBV3-2) and TRBJ2-3; D is unresolved. The length of the CDR3 is 13 residues. Per the germline V gene, CDR1 is LGHDT and CDR2 is YNNKEL (reference sequence).